Each of the 3 T cell receptor beta chains below was sequenced from the same sample in a study of PD-1 blockade in classical Hodgkin lymphoma (dated by TCRdb to the early 2020s). Sample time point, as interpreted from the label and publication: cycle 4 day 1 (C4D1), after around six weeks of nivolumab. Every trial patient had relapsed following autologous stem cell transplantation, and prior brentuximab vedotin exposure was what differed among cohorts A, B and C. Libraries were built with the immunoSEQ multiplex PCR assay. What TCRdb holds here is the immuneACCESS table cut down to in-frame rearrangements. Part of the clones is not present; checked against another copy, under half of the missing clones reflect an unresolved V gene, and the others are unexplained. Counted in this sample were roughly 100,000 clones; 90% to 95% of them appeared once. The ten largest make up less than 2% of the sample.

Sequencing was performed on peripheral blood mononuclear cells (PBMCs), taken before the fourth cycle of nivolumab. Receptor source: a human donor with classical Hodgkin lymphoma.

This chain links TRBV18 with TRBJ2-1; possible D gene TRBD2, 6 bases. V was cut by 6 bases and J by 6 bases, with 18 bases left in between. This CDR3 region has 15 residues. CDR1 KGHSH and CDR2 LQKENI come from the germline V gene. The CDR3 DNA is TGTGCCAGCTCTCAAATTACGGGAGCGCTCAATGAGCAGTTCTTC. It encodes CASSQITGALNEQFF.

There are a few counts of this clone. V is TRBV7-6 and J is TRBJ1-2; 8 bases map to TRBD1. This CDR3 is built from 13 residues. The V and J ends lost 6 bases and 6 bases, in that order; junction bases with no gene match: 6. In germline, CDR1 is SGHVS, CDR2 FNYEAQ. The CDR3 loop reads CASSRTGGDGYTF. The CDR3 nucleotides read TGTGCCAGCAGTAGAACAGGGGGAGATGGCTACACCTTC.

This chain joins TRBV28 and TRBJ1-5; no reliable D call. The V gene lost 2 bases and the J gene lost 6 bases, with 8 bases spanning the gap. The CDR3 extends over 13 amino acids. Per the germline V gene, CDR1 is MDHEN and CDR2 is SYDVKM. The chain's CDR3 is CASSLLAAQPQHF. CDR3 coding DNA: TGTGCCAGCAGTTTACTGGCCGCTCAGCCCCAGCATTTT.